This T cell receptor (beta chain) is drawn from a study of T cell responses to AZD1222 COVID-19 vaccine (dated by TCRdb to about 2021). Regarding the study in general: AZD1222 recipients with second doses at about 4 weeks or about 12 weeks were pooled, because spike-specific TCR depth and breadth did not differ between schedules. TCR sequencing was performed for roughly 240 trial participants, of whom about 200 were given two doses of AZD1222 and 26 were given two doses of MenACWY control vaccine. Enrollment into the trials was organized by age into subgroups of 18-55, 56-69 and 70-plus years, and those subgroups contained roughly 150, 30 and 60 TCR-sequenced participants, respectively. Study-wide conclusions, independent of this receptor: Conclusions about previously exposed vaccinees are limited, since just 6 or 7 AZD1222 recipients were seropositive for SARS-CoV-2 at baseline. Epitopes outside the regions mutated in the B.1.351 and B.1.1.7 variants were reportedly recognized by nearly half of the unique spike-specific TCRs. The 56-69-year group was small, and its depth increase did not reach significance, likely because of low power. Because no samples from the day 14 peak response were available, repertoires could be characterized only after the peak T cell response. Participants were mostly white British, with more females than males. The authors suggested clonal diversity may have been underestimated. After two AZD1222 doses, spike-specific TCR breadth and depth were significantly higher than at day 0 and than in MenACWY recipients. CD4 TCRs associated with the vaccine covered the entire spike protein, and the dominant responses were in regions 160-218 and 743-854.

The CDR3 regions of human TCRbeta chains were analyzed by immunosequencing. Turning to the authors' computational methods: TCRs in the repertoires were matched against a reference library of SARS-CoV-2-specific TCRs that had been generated with the MIRA antigen-specificity platform. Breadth was defined as the fraction of unique TCRs that were SARS-CoV-2-associated. Depth was defined as the fraction of total T cells that were SARS-CoV-2-associated. Using the MIRA data, each spike-specific TCR was mapped to the spike region that the TCR reacts to and placed in a CD4 or CD8 class. Log10-transformed breadth and depth values were compared by one-way ANOVA with Sidak's multiple comparisons tests. TCRdb provides this immuneACCESS table in a form limited to in-frame rearrangements. Some clones are lacking; in checked studies, under half of them reflect an unresolved V gene, and why the rest are absent is not known. The V and J calls and clone size were taken over from that table, and D and trimming were inferred from the DNA. In this sample the table shows about 120,000 clones, about 90% of which occur a single time. The top ten clones comprise roughly a tenth of the sample.

Reading from cysteine to phenylalanine, the CDR3 counts 14 amino acids. Just the 42-base CDR3 DNA is kept, in frame starting at base 1. Cut back by 8 bases and 4 bases, the V and J ends lie 17 bases apart. Sequences MDHEN (CDR1) and SYDVKM (CDR2) are obtained from the germline V gene. Details on this clone: The antigen it binds to is not known. Base quality data are lacking; no much larger clone is found one base away.

The time point label corresponds to: baseline before first vaccination. Vaccinee samples were obtained from the UK trials COV001 and COV002, which included a single-blind randomized controlled phase 2/3 trial of AZD1222 (ChAdOx1 nCoV-19) in healthy adults. For TCRbeta chain sequencing, PBMC samples from trial participants were taken at day 0 and at day 28 after the second dose. The TCR originated in an adult in good health. The sequence is built from TRBV28 and TRBJ1-2; 6 matching bases give a weak D call of TRBD1. Sequenced material: peripheral blood, taken on day 0 of AZD1222 vaccination. The CDR3 region: CASGAGDVRYGYTF. The sequence in DNA is TGTGCCAGCGGGGCAGGGGACGTTCGCTATGGCTACACCTTC.